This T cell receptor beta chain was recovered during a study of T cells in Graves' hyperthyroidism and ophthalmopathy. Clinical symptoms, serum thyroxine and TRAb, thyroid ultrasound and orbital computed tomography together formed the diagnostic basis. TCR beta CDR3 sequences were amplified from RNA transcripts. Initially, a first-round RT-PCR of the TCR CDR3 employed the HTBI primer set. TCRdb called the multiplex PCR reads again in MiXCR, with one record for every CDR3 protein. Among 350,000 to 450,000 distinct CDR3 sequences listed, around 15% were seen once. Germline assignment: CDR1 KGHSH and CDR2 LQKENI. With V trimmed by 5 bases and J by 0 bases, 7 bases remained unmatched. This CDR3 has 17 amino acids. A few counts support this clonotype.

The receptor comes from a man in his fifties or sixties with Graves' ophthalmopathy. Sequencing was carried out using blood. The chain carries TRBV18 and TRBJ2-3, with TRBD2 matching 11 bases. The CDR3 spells CASSATSGITSTDTQYF. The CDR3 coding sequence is TGTGCCAGCTCAGCGACTAGCGGGATTACTAGCACAGATACGCAGTATTTT.